This T cell receptor (beta chain) was recorded in a study of blood T cell repertoires in COVID-19 (dated by TCRdb to between 2020 and 2021). With regard to the full study: Collaborator samples came from the United States, Italy and Spain and covered acute and convalescent phases of COVID-19. The material from the prospective study consisted of cDNA or gDNA derived from T cells, B-cell-depleted T cells, or PBMCs. A de-identified subject ID, COVID-19 status, age in years and sex were almost always included in the sample metadata. Samples were obtained from the ongoing ImmuneRACE study (first 160 participants) and from over 1,000 subjects provided by 6 global collaborators. The dataset comprised deeply sampled blood TCRbeta repertoires from subjects exposed to, actively infected with, or recovered from COVID-19. A freely available public database, intended as a resource for researchers studying the immune response to SARS-CoV-2, is where the repertoires were released. Where available, HLA class I and class II types were obtained from metadata supplied by the sample provider rather than from assay-based typing.

CDR1 and CDR2 are drawn from the germline V gene (reference sequence): MNHNY, SVGAGI. The junction carries 17 bases between V and J, which are trimmed by 2 bases and 7 bases respectively. The CDR3 sequence holds 15 residues, the cysteine and phenylalanine included. The read is trimmed to its CDR3 DNA, 45 bases read in frame from base 1. TCRbeta CDR3 regions were amplified from genomic DNA by means of the immunoSEQ Assay, a bias-controlled multiplex PCR. Under the source paper's analysis protocol: The number of nucleated cells in each sample was estimated from the amplification of reference gene primers within the assay. To quantify the absolute abundance of each unique TCRbeta CDR3 rearrangement, sequence reads were collapsed and filtered. Productive Simpson clonality was computed per sample as the square root of Simpson's diversity index over productive rearrangements. TCRdb carries this immuneACCESS record with in-frame sequences only. Its versions omit some clonotypes, under half of them owing to an unresolved V gene in the studies checked, with the rest unexplained. V and J calls and clone size are copied from that table; D and trimming were computed from the DNA. In all, the sample holds more than 200,000 clones, and 70% to 90% of those were seen once. Approximately 2% of the sample lies in the top ten.

On the study overall, not on this receptor specifically: The quantity of clinical and demographic metadata differed by source and by participant and was supplied without curation.

About this clone: Its antigen has not been determined. Per-nucleotide qualities are absent, and no much larger clonotype sits a single base away.

Samples from volunteer blood donors who had recovered from COVID-19 were contributed by a second Seattle source. Whole blood was collected in K2EDTA tubes by collaborating institutions according to the institutions' own protocols. Collaborator samples were shipped for TCRbeta analysis as frozen whole blood, isolated PBMCs, or DNA extracted from either sample type. Sequenced material: peripheral blood. The TCR was taken from a woman in her 40s who had recovered from COVID-19. The rearranged chain carries TRBV6-6 and TRBJ1-1; the best D guess is TRBD1, with 6 bases matching. CDR3 loop: CASSYHTGTGYEAFF. The DNA sequence is TGTGCCAGCAGTTACCACACAGGAACAGGGTATGAAGCTTTCTTT.